These 19 T cell receptor beta chains were sequenced from one sample in a study of cytomegalovirus exposure and HLA in healthy donors. The PCR made use of 60 Vbeta and 13 Jbeta primers. The data were produced by immunoSEQ multiplex PCR, yet TCRdb's version contains in-frame clones alone and is incomplete. The data contain 130,000 to 150,000 clones, approximately 80% of them singletons. Sequencing used PBMCs. These receptors were taken from a male donor in good health and CMV-seronegative.

This clone was counted between two and nine times. The chain has TRBV6-5 and TRBJ1-3, with 7 nucleotides matching TRBD1. Germline V CDR1 and CDR2: MNHEY, SVGAGI. Unmatched junction bases numbered 6, after V lost 4 bases and J lost 0 bases. The CDR3 is 16 amino acids. Here the CDR3 reads CASSFSGTVSGNTIYF. In DNA, the CDR3 is TGTGCCAGCAGTTTCTCCGGGACAGTCTCTGGAAACACCATATATTTT.

The V call is TRBV30, the J call TRBJ1-2, with D possibly TRBD1 on 6 matching bases. The CDR3 has 13 amino acids. The germline V gene has CDR1 GTSNPN and CDR2 SVGIG (reference sequence). The ends were cut back, 5 bases at V and 6 bases at J, with 16 bases in the middle. In nucleotides, the CDR3 is TGTGCCTGGGGAACCGGGACATATAATGGCTACACCTTC. Translated, it gives CAWGTGTYNGYTF.

The chain is built from TRBV7-8 and TRBJ2-3; 7 positions agree with TRBD2. The length of the CDR3 is 16 residues. V dropped 7 bases and J dropped 1; count of bases not matched to a gene: 11. Looked up from germline, CDR1 is SGHVS and CDR2 is FQNEAQ. In DNA form, the CDR3 reads TGTGCCAGCAAGGGGCGCGGGGCGGGGGGCACAGATACGCAGTATTTT. It encodes CASKGRGAGGTDTQYF.

The chain couples TRBV28 to TRBJ1-6; D is uncertain. The V end was cut by 2 bases, the J end by 10 bases, with 3 bases between. Germline lookup yields CDR1 MDHEN and CDR2 SYDVKM. There are 11 residues in the CDR3. The DNA for the CDR3 is TGTGCCAGCAGTTTAAGCTCACCCCTCCACTTT. Its translation: CASSLSSPLHF.

Comment on this clone: Other nucleotide sequences in the sample specify the same CDR3. The J gene is TRBJ1-3, the V gene TRBV29-1; D not resolved. This CDR3 has 10 amino acids. V was clipped by 7 bases and J by 1 base, with 2 bases between them. Germline V gives CDR1 SQVTM, CDR2 ANQGSEA. CDR3 amino acids: CSASGNTIYF. The CDR3 nucleotides are TGCAGCGCGTCTGGAAACACCATATATTTT.

This chain links TRBV2 with TRBJ2-4; the D is unclear. V was pared by 3 bases and J by 5 bases, with 14 bases between. The CDR3 is made up of 15 amino acids. Germline V gene data show CDR1 as SNHLY and CDR2 as FYNNEI. The chain's CDR3 is CASSDPGSAENIQYF. CDR3 coding DNA: TGTGCCAGCAGTGACCCCGGGTCTGCGGAAAACATTCAGTACTTC.

This sequence joins TRBV19 and TRBJ2-1; possible D gene TRBD2, 7 bases. Between the trimmed V and J ends, which lost 7 bases and 7 bases, there was a span of 11 bases. Germline CDR1 LNHDA, CDR2 SQIVND (reference sequence). CDR3 size: 12 residues. The DNA for the CDR3 is TGTGCCAGTACCGAGGGGGGGAATGAGCAGTTCTTC. Residues: CASTEGGNEQFF.

The chain uses TRBV6-6 and TRBJ1-4; 9 positions match TRBD1. Germline-derived CDR1 and CDR2 are MNHNY and SVGAGI (reference sequence). The V and J ends lost 8 bases and 6 bases, in that order; junction bases with no gene match: 4. This CDR3 region has 13 residues. CDR3 coding DNA: TGTGCCAGCGTGCGGACAGGGGATGAAAAACTGTTTTTT. Protein product: CASVRTGDEKLFF.

The J gene is TRBJ2-5, the V gene TRBV18, with 11 bases that match TRBD2. CDR3 length: 13 residues. Germline V gene data show CDR1 as KGHSH and CDR2 as LQKENI. Unmatched junction bases numbered 1, after V lost 5 bases and J lost 5 bases. CDR3 DNA sequence: TGTGCCAGCTCAACTAGCGGGGGTGAGACCCAGTACTTC. This codes for CASSTSGGETQYF.

The J gene is TRBJ1-2, the V gene TRBV4-1; tentative D call: TRBD1 (5 bases). With 0 bases removed from V and 6 bases from J, the gap between germline ends came to 14 bases. Germline assignment: CDR1 MGHRA and CDR2 YSYEKL. The CDR3 runs 15 residues. The CDR3 region has the DNA TGCGCCAGCAGCCAAGATCGGCCCAGGGTTGATGGCTACACCTTC. Translated: CASSQDRPRVDGYTF.

Details on this clone: The junction and the germline gene differ at one end; a read error may be behind it. The chain joins TRBV6-1 to TRBJ1-3; 7 positions match TRBD1. The CDR3 runs 18 residues. In germline, CDR1 is MNHNS, CDR2 SASEGT. The DNA of the CDR3 is TGTGCCAGCAGTGAAGCTCTGGGACAGCTGAGCTCTAGAAACACCATATATTTT. As protein: CASSEALGQLSSRNTIYF.

CDR3 region: CASSRSSGNTIYF. DNA for the CDR3: TGTGCCAGCAGTCGTAGTTCTGGAAACACCATATATTTT. The rearrangement links TRBV6-6 to TRBJ1-3; D is ambiguous. Germline lookup yields CDR1 MNHNY and CDR2 SVGAGI (reference sequence). The CDR3 length is 13 residues. With 5 bases removed from V and 1 base from J, the gap between germline ends came to 6 bases.

In this sample, this clone turned up once. The chain employs TRBV28 and TRBJ2-7; 9 nucleotides align to TRBD1. V was clipped by 6 bases and J by 2 bases; unmatched bases: 11. Germline loops: CDR1 MDHEN, CDR2 SYDVKM. CDR3 length: 16 amino acids. CDR3: CASSPHPGQGTYEQYF. The CDR3 region has the DNA TGTGCCAGCAGCCCCCATCCGGGACAGGGTACCTACGAGCAGTACTTC.

CDR3 sequence: CASSLEGNTGELFF. CDR3 sequence (DNA): TGCGCCAGCAGCTTAGAGGGAAACACCGGGGAGCTGTTTTTT. This rearrangement joins TRBV5-1 to TRBJ2-2; a weak D match, TRBD2 (5 bases). Trimming took 2 bases from V and 2 from J, leaving 7 bases between them. The CDR3 is made up of 14 amino acids. Per the germline V gene, CDR1 is SGHRS and CDR2 is YFSETQ.

The genes are TRBV7-6 and TRBJ2-4; 7 nucleotides line up with TRBD2. Germline V CDR1 and CDR2: SGHVS, FNYEAQ. J was trimmed by 2 bases and V by 3 bases; bases with no gene match: 10. The CDR3 length is 17 residues. The CDR3 region has the DNA TGTGCCAGCAGCTTGGGGGGGACCTATGGATCCAAAAACATTCAGTACTTC. It encodes CASSLGGTYGSKNIQYF.

V usage is TRBV14 and J usage is TRBJ2-1; the match to TRBD2 covers 11 bases. The CDR3 consists of 16 residues. The V gene's germline CDR1 is SGHDN and CDR2 FVKESK. V lost 5 bases, J lost 6 bases, and 9 bases stayed unmatched. CDR3 bases: TGTGCCAGCAGCATAATAACTAGCGGGGGTTCCAATGAGCAGTTCTTC. This sequence encodes CASSIITSGGSNEQFF.

The chain couples TRBV7-2 to TRBJ2-7; D gene unclear. Trimming pared 3 bases from V and 6 bases from J, leaving 6 bases between. There are 11 residues in the CDR3. Germline CDR1 reads SGHTA; CDR2 reads FQGNSA. The CDR3 region has the DNA TGTGCCAGCAGCTTTATATCCGAGCAGTACTTC. This translates into CASSFISEQYF.

This sequence joins TRBV28 and TRBJ1-3; possibly TRBD1 for D (5 bases). Looked up from germline, CDR1 is MDHEN and CDR2 is SYDVKM. V gave up 3 bases and J gave up 2 bases, with 8 bases separating them. CDR3 length: 14 residues. The chain's CDR3 is CASSLSGTGNTIYF. The CDR3 bases are TGTGCCAGCAGTTTGTCAGGGACTGGAAACACCATATATTTT.

The chain recombines TRBV5-1 with TRBJ2-1, with 9 nucleotides matching TRBD1. Per the germline V gene, CDR1 is SGHRS and CDR2 is YFSETQ. CDR3 size: 14 residues. V trimming: 4 bases; J trimming: 9 bases; junction bases outside the gene matches: 8. CDR3 nucleotide sequence: TGCGCCAGCAGCGCGGGACAGGGCGGGTTTGAGCAGTTCTTC. Translation: CASSAGQGGFEQFF. The full variable domain, with the rest looked up from reference TRBV5-1 and TRBJ2-1, is KAGVTQTPRYLIKTRGQQVTLSCSPISGHRSVSWYQQTPGQGLQFLFEYFSETQRNKGNFPGRFSGRQFSNSRSEMNVSTLELGDSALYLCASSAGQGGFEQFFGPGTRLTVL.